These 26 T cell receptor beta chains share one sample of origin, sequenced in a study of HIV-infected patients and healthy controls (TCRdb year 2014). Whole blood was used without cell fractionation, so all unsorted peripheral T cells were reflected in the repertoire. The method behind the library was 5' RACE. Instrument used: Illumina MiSeq. Reverse transcription of approximately 500 ng RNA was performed with SuperScript III using primers directed against the alpha and beta constant regions. Separate alpha and beta chain libraries were generated by chain-specific third strand synthesis with multiplexing indices. TCRdb cleaned the public reads at Q25 with fastp, built clones with MiXCR and kept in-frame beta chains. Every entry covers one CDR3 protein and lists the most common genes and DNA from its rows. Within this sample are under 20,000 distinct CDR3 sequences, with 7.5% to 9% of them counted one time only. Roughly 2.7% of the sample is taken by the ten largest.

Sequenced: blood. These receptors all come from an adult in good health.

This clonotype was counted many times. The chain's CDR3 is CASSQVASPRNTEAFF. The CDR3 coding sequence is TGTGCCAGCAGCCAAGTTGCGAGCCCGAGGAACACTGAAGCTTTCTTT. The V gene is TRBV3-1, the J gene TRBJ1-1; D is unclear. The CDR3 length is 16 residues. CDR1 is LGHDT, CDR2 YNNKEL, per germline (reference sequence). Trimming left V 1 base short and J 1 base short, with 13 bases between.

V gene TRBV19 combines with J gene TRBJ1-1; TRBD1 matches 8 bases. The V gene's germline CDR1 is LNHDA and CDR2 SQIVND (reference sequence). The junction had 11 bases not matched to a gene; V was cut back by 7 bases and J by 1 base. The CDR3 extends over 16 amino acids. CDR3 sequence (DNA): TGTGCCAGTAAAGAACAAACAGGGGGGCCGAACACTGAAGCTTTCTTT. Encoded protein: CASKEQTGGPNTEAFF.

This clonotype was detected many times. The rearrangement uses TRBV5-1 and TRBJ1-2; 9 bases agree with TRBD1. The CDR3 spans 18 residues. The V segment lost 4 bases and the J segment 4 bases; nucleotides outside the gene matches: 17. CDR1 and CDR2 from the germline V gene are SGHRS and YFSETQ. CDR3 nucleotide sequence: TGCGCCAGCAGCCCCCCAACTACCGGGACAGGGAGCGGCTATGGCTACACCTTC. Residues: CASSPPTTGTGSGYGYTF.

This clonotype rates as medium-sized. The genes are TRBV2 and TRBJ2-7; 10 positions agree with TRBD1. From germline, CDR1 is SNHLY and CDR2 FYNNEI. V was clipped by 4 bases and J by 1 base; unmatched bases: 4. The CDR3 covers 15 residues. CDR3 coding DNA: TGTGCCAGCAGTGCCGGGACAGGGGTGTCCTACGAGCAGTACTTC. Translating gives CASSAGTGVSYEQYF.

Written as DNA, the CDR3 is TGTGCCATCAGACCAGGTTCTTCAAACCCACAGGATACGCAGTATTTT. The encoded protein is CAIRPGSSNPQDTQYF. The chain has TRBV10-3 and TRBJ2-3, with D uncertain. The V end was cut by 6 bases, the J end by 6 bases, with 22 bases between. CDR1 is ENHRY, CDR2 SYGVKD, per germline. The CDR3 runs to 16 residues.

This clonotype is medium-sized by share. This chain links TRBV5-1 with TRBJ1-2; D gene unclear. Germline CDR1 and CDR2: SGHRS and YFSETQ. Trimming cost V 4 bases and J 3 bases, with 13 bases left between them. There are 14 residues in the CDR3. CDR3 amino acids: CASSPDPLDYGYTF. As DNA, the CDR3 is TGCGCCAGCAGCCCAGACCCCTTGGACTATGGCTACACCTTC.

By frequency in the sample, this clonotype is medium-sized. The rearrangement uses TRBV7-9 and TRBJ2-3; D ambiguous. The CDR3 is made up of 12 amino acids. Germline CDR1 SEHNR, CDR2 FQNEAQ (reference sequence). Deletions cut 4 bases from V and 6 bases from J, with 8 bases between. Here the CDR3 reads CASSSRADTQYF. In nucleotides, the CDR3 is TGTGCCAGCAGCTCTAGGGCGGATACGCAGTATTTT.

This clonotype has just a few counts. The chain couples TRBV12-3 or TRBV12-4 to TRBJ2-5; perhaps TRBD2 as D (5 bases). This CDR3 has 15 amino acids. V was shortened by 2 bases and J by 6 bases, with 16 bases between the two germline ends. The chain's CDR3 is CASSLTSNRGKTQYF. CDR3 nucleotides: TGTGCCAGCAGTTTAACTAGTAACCGTGGAAAGACCCAGTACTTC.

At least ten counts were recorded for this clonotype. Here the CDR3 reads CSASRDSTNSPLHF. DNA of the CDR3: TGCAGTGCTAGTAGGGACAGTACAAATTCACCCCTCCACTTT. The V and J genes are TRBV20-1 and TRBJ1-6; 7 bases fit TRBD1. The CDR3 loop spans 14 amino acids. V trimming: 3 bases; J trimming: 7 bases; junction bases outside the gene matches: 6. Germline lookup yields CDR1 DFQATT and CDR2 SNEGSKA (reference sequence).

In its sample, this clonotype is medium-sized. The rearrangement joins TRBV7-8 to TRBJ1-6; D gene unclear. The ends were cut back, 2 bases at V and 10 bases at J, with 9 bases in the middle. Germline V lookup: CDR1 SGHVS, CDR2 FQNEAQ. This CDR3 region has 13 residues. For the CDR3, the DNA is TGTGCCAGCAGCTTAAACAGCCGGTCACCCCTCCACTTT. This sequence encodes CASSLNSRSPLHF. The variable domain in full, with the rest retrieved from reference TRBV7-8 and TRBJ1-6, is GAGVSQSPRYKVAKRGQDVALRCDPISGHVSLFWYQQALGQGPEFLTYFQNEAQLDKSGLPSDRFFAERPEGSVSTLKIQRTQQEDSAVYLCASSLNSRSPLHFGNGTRLTVT.

This clonotype occurred many times. The rearrangement links TRBV28 to TRBJ2-2, with D perhaps TRBD1 (6 bases). The CDR3 sequence is 15 residues long. Germline assignment: CDR1 MDHEN and CDR2 SYDVKM. V lost 6 bases and J lost 0, with 11 bases in between. The CDR3 loop reads CASRPGQANTGELFF. The CDR3 nucleotides read TGTGCCAGCAGACCGGGACAAGCGAACACCGGGGAGCTGTTTTTT.

This clonotype was observed a handful of times. V and J are TRBV3-1 and TRBJ2-3; 10 positions match TRBD2. CDR1 and CDR2 (germline): LGHDT, YNNKEL (reference sequence). The CDR3 spans 16 residues. V shed 2 bases, J shed 5 bases, and the junction held 7 bases outside the gene matches. The CDR3 protein is CASSQRLAGEIDTQYF. CDR3 nucleotides: TGTGCCAGCAGCCAACGCCTAGCGGGAGAGATAGATACGCAGTATTTT.

Many counts were recorded for this clonotype. This chain connects TRBV12-3 or TRBV12-4 to TRBJ1-1; TRBD1 matches 7 bases. This CDR3 has 15 amino acids. Losses at the gene ends were 6 bases for V and 0 bases for J; bases not matched to a gene: 7. The DNA for the CDR3 is TGTGCCAGCAGCTTCGGACAGGCGATGAACACTGAAGCTTTCTTT. This translates into CASSFGQAMNTEAFF.

The rearrangement links TRBV18 to TRBJ2-1; 8 bases align to TRBD1. This CDR3 contains 15 residues. The ends lost 3 bases at V and 6 bases at J; junction bases unmatched: 7. The germline V gene has CDR1 KGHSH and CDR2 LQKENI. CDR3 protein: CASSPWTGQGNEQFF. The CDR3 DNA reads TGTGCCAGCTCACCTTGGACAGGGCAAGGCAATGAGCAGTTCTTC.

This clonotype is categorized as medium-sized (0.01 to 0.1%). The chain joins TRBV4-2 to TRBJ2-7; TRBD1 or TRBD2 may be the D gene (5 bases each). V dropped 0 bases and J dropped 10 bases, with 16 bases sitting between them. Germline CDR1 and CDR2: LGHNA and YNFKEQ. The CDR3 runs to 14 residues. CDR3 in amino acids: CASSQDRDRDQQYF. DNA for the CDR3: TGTGCCAGCAGCCAAGATCGAGACCGGGACCAACAGTACTTC.

This clonotype occurred many times. This chain links TRBV5-6 with TRBJ2-3, with D hard to call. V lost 0 bases and J 4 bases, leaving 3 bases between the germline ends. CDR1 is SGHDT, CDR2 YYEEEE, per germline. The CDR3 spans 12 residues. CDR3 sequence reads: CASSLGSDTQYF. As DNA, the CDR3 is TGTGCCAGCAGCTTGGGATCAGATACGCAGTATTTT.

This clonotype was detected a few times. The V call is TRBV5-4, the J call TRBJ2-4, with a tentative D call TRBD2 (5 bases). This CDR3 is 14 amino acids long. From germline, CDR1 is SGHNT and CDR2 YYREEE (reference sequence). Trimming pared 0 bases from V and 3 bases from J, leaving 7 bases between. The CDR3 nucleotides read TGTGCCAGCAGCTTGGTCGGAGGCAAAAACATTCAGTACTTC. Encoded protein: CASSLVGGKNIQYF.

This clonotype was detected many times. V gene TRBV6-2 or TRBV6-3 combines with J gene TRBJ1-1; TRBD1 is a possible D gene (6 bases). Germline CDR1 and CDR2: MNHEY and SVGEGT. The CDR3 sequence is 19 residues long. Trimming took off 3 bases at V and 5 bases at J, with 28 bases between the two ends. CDR3 in amino acids: CASSYNMGARALGLTEAFF. CDR3 nucleotides: TGTGCCAGCAGTTATAATATGGGGGCGCGGGCCCTTGGGTTGACTGAAGCTTTCTTT.

This clonotype occurred a few times. The chain has TRBV30 and TRBJ1-1; TRBD1 is a possible D gene (5 bases). CDR1 is GTSNPN and CDR2 is SVGIG in the germline V gene (reference sequence). This CDR3 is built from 12 residues. V lost 7 bases, J lost 6 bases, and 15 bases lay in between. CDR3 nucleotides: TGTGCCTCGGACAAAGGAGGGCCTGAAGCTTTCTTT. As protein: CASDKGGPEAFF.

At least ten counts were recorded for this clonotype. Germline and junction disagree at one end, which may indicate a read error. The chain recombines TRBV20-1 with TRBJ1-5, with D unclear. This CDR3 contains 14 residues. CDR1 and CDR2 (germline): DFQATT, SNEGSKA (reference sequence). The CDR3 protein is CSARIVGSSQPQHF. The CDR3 nucleotides read TGCAGTGCTAGAATAGTGGGGAGCAGTCAGCCCCAGCATTTT.

The chain has TRBV20-1 and TRBJ1-2; 7 nucleotides line up with TRBD1. CDR1 DFQATT and CDR2 SNEGSKA come from the germline V gene (reference sequence). The trim removed 3 bases at V and 7 bases at J, leaving 8 bases unmatched. The CDR3 contains 13 residues. CDR3 protein: CSASLGTVSGYTF. The CDR3, as DNA: TGCAGTGCTAGTTTAGGGACAGTCTCTGGCTACACCTTC.

This clonotype has ten or more counts. The chain uses TRBV11-2 and TRBJ2-7, with 12 bases that match TRBD2. Trimming cost V 5 bases and J 6 bases; bases outside gene matches: 2. The CDR3 runs 13 residues. Germline-derived CDR1 and CDR2 are SGHAT and FQNNGV. The CDR3 DNA is TGTGCCAGCAGCGGGACTAGCGGGTCCGAGCAGTACTTC. Its translation is CASSGTSGSEQYF.

This clonotype was found many times. J is TRBJ2-7 and V is TRBV7-2; no definite D call. V was clipped by 5 bases and J by 0 bases, with 5 bases between them. This CDR3 is 12 amino acids long. From germline, CDR1 is SGHTA and CDR2 FQGNSA. The CDR3 nucleotides are TGTGCCAGCAGCCCTAGCTCCTACGAGCAGTACTTC. Amino acid sequence: CASSPSSYEQYF.

At least ten counts were recorded for this clonotype. V is TRBV6-4 and J is TRBJ2-2; D is unresolved. Germline CDR1 reads MRHNA; CDR2 reads SNTAGT. Trimming left V 4 bases short and J 0 bases short, with 12 bases between. The length of the CDR3 is 16 residues. The CDR3 DNA reads as TGTGCCAGCAGTGGCACACAGTACGCGAACACCGGGGAGCTGTTTTTT. Its translation is CASSGTQYANTGELFF.

This clonotype was seen many times. The chain carries TRBV20-1 and TRBJ2-5; 13 bases line up with TRBD2. The CDR3 covers 21 residues. Unmatched junction bases numbered 18, after V lost 1 base and J lost 1 base. Germline V gene sequence: CDR1 DFQATT, CDR2 SNEGSKA (reference sequence). In DNA form, the CDR3 reads TGCAGTGCTAGAGGAGCGACCGGGACTAGCGGGATCGGGGGGCCCCAAGAGACCCAGTACTTC. It codes for CSARGATGTSGIGGPQETQYF.

The genes are TRBV2 and TRBJ2-3, with TRBD2 identical over 11 bases. V trimming: 8 bases; J trimming: 1 base; junction bases outside the gene matches: 11. The CDR3 contains 17 residues. The V gene's germline CDR1 is SNHLY and CDR2 FYNNEI. The CDR3: CASVGLAALFRTDTQYF. CDR3 bases: TGTGCCAGCGTGGGACTAGCGGCTTTATTTCGCACAGATACGCAGTATTTT.